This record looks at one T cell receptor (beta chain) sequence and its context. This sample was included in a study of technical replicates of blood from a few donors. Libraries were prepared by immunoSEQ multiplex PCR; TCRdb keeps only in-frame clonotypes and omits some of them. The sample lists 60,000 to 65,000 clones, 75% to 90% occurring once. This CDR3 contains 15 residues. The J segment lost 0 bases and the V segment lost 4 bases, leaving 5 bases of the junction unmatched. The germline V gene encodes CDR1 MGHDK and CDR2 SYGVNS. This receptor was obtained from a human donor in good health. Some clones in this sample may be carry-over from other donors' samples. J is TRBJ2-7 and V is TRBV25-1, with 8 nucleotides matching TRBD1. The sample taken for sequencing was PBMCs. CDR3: CASSAPTGASYEQYF. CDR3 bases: TGTGCCAGCAGTGCTCCGACAGGGGCCTCCTACGAGCAGTACTTC.